This T cell receptor (beta chain) is from a study of T-cell memory formation after mild COVID-19. V dropped 5 bases and J dropped 11 bases, with 18 bases sitting between them. From germline, CDR1 is SGHAT and CDR2 FQNNGV. The CDR3 covers 13 residues. TCRdb fed the 5' RACE reads into MiXCR, producing one record per CDR3 protein. This table holds 500,000 to 550,000 distinct CDR3 sequences, approximately 20% found once. This clonotype has just a few counts. The sample comprised PBMCs or a T cell subset sorted from them (not recorded which). The chain is built from TRBV11-2 and TRBJ1-1; no clear D gene. The source is an adult woman who had mild COVID-19 (a few samples of this study predate the infection). Cell type and time point are not known. The CDR3: CASSPGVGLEAFF. The CDR3 DNA sequence: TGTGCCAGCAGCCCCGGGGTAGGGTTAGAGGCTTTCTTT.